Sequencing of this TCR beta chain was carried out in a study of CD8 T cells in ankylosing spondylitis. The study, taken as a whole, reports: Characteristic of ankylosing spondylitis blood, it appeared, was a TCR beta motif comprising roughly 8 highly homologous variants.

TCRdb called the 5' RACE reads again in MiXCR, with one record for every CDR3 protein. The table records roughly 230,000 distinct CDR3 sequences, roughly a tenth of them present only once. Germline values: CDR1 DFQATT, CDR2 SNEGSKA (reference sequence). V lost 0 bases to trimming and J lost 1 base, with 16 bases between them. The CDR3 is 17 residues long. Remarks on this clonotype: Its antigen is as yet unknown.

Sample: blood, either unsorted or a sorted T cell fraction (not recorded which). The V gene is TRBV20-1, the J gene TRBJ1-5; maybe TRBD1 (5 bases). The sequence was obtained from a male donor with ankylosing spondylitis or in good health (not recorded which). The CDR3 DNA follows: TGCAGTGCTAGAGACGGGGCCCCAGGTGCGAGCAATCAGCCCCAGCATTTT. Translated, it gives CSARDGAPGASNQPQHF.